The 2 T cell receptor beta chains given below trace back to one sample, sequenced in a study of blood T cell repertoires in COVID-19. Data came from immunoSEQ multiplex PCR; TCRdb stores just in-frame clones and leaves some out. The sample records about 200,000 clones, roughly 90% being singletons. The sample was peripheral blood. The source of these receptors is a man aged 55 to 70 who had recovered from COVID-19.

V usage is TRBV5-4 and J usage is TRBJ2-3; 10 bases line up with TRBD1. CDR3 size: 15 residues. Per germline, CDR1 SGHNT and CDR2 YYREEE (reference sequence). V trimming: 3 bases; J trimming: 2 bases; junction bases outside the gene matches: 3. The CDR3 nucleotides are TGTGCCAGCAGCTCGGGACAGGGGAACACAGATACGCAGTATTTT. This encodes CASSSGQGNTDTQYF.

CDR3 sequence: CASTPDRGLTYEQYF. CDR3 DNA sequence: TGTGCCAGTACCCCGGACAGGGGTTTAACCTACGAGCAGTACTTC. V usage is TRBV7-8 and J usage is TRBJ2-7; 9 positions match TRBD1. The CDR3 extends over 15 amino acids. J was trimmed by 2 bases and V by 9 bases; bases with no gene match: 11. Germline loops: CDR1 SGHVS, CDR2 FQNEAQ.